Listed below are T cell receptor beta chains from one sample, sequenced in a study of CD8 T cells in Susac syndrome. Using its own MiXCR run on the immunoSEQ multiplex PCR reads, TCRdb lists one record per CDR3 protein. The table shows 150,000 to 200,000 distinct CDR3 sequences, with 95% occurring only once. Sequencing was performed on CD8+ T cells from PBMCs. Receptors were obtained from a human donor with Susac syndrome. CDR3s leave out the opening cysteine and the closing phenylalanine or tryptophan.

cdr3_aa: ASIMDGDEQY; v_call: TRBV2; j_call: TRBJ2-7
cdr3_aa: ASSLISGANVLT; v_call: TRBV5-4; j_call: TRBJ2-6
cdr3_aa: ASSHRDHTGELF; v_call: TRBV18; j_call: TRBJ2-2
cdr3_aa: ASSSRQGQNTIY; v_call: TRBV7-9; j_call: TRBJ1-3
cdr3_aa: ASSDGLAGALNTGELF; v_call: TRBV9; j_call: TRBJ2-2
cdr3_aa: ASSPLQQPYEQY; v_call: TRBV6-5; j_call: TRBJ2-7
cdr3_aa: ASSLEREGFTDTQY; v_call: TRBV7-9; j_call: TRBJ2-3
cdr3_aa: ASSQREFQETQY; v_call: TRBV4-1; j_call: TRBJ2-5
cdr3_aa: SARPGLAARDAYEQY; v_call: TRBV20-1; j_call: TRBJ2-7
cdr3_aa: SVPGGTEAF; v_call: TRBV29-1; j_call: TRBJ1-1
cdr3_aa: ASSLVAMGFADTQY; v_call: TRBV7-8; j_call: TRBJ2-3
cdr3_aa: ASSLGGVEKLF; v_call: TRBV5-6; j_call: TRBJ1-4
cdr3_aa: ASSPPLDEQY; v_call: TRBV6-5; j_call: TRBJ2-7
cdr3_aa: ASSYSKRLLYGYT; v_call: TRBV6-5; j_call: TRBJ1-2
cdr3_aa: ASSIRDRRYEQY; v_call: TRBV19; j_call: TRBJ2-7
cdr3_aa: SVLEGGSGEQF; v_call: TRBV29-1; j_call: TRBJ2-1
cdr3_aa: ASSLAAAYYEQY; v_call: TRBV7-2; j_call: TRBJ2-7
cdr3_aa: ASSTPEAGVIAYEQF; v_call: TRBV7-9; j_call: TRBJ2-1
cdr3_aa: ASSQETFNEQF; v_call: TRBV4-1; j_call: TRBJ2-1
cdr3_aa: ASSLRGPGVDYGYT; v_call: TRBV3-1; j_call: TRBJ1-2